This T cell receptor (beta chain) was identified during a study of blood T cell repertoires in COVID-19. The overall study: PBMCs, B-cell-depleted T cells, or T cells provided the cDNA or gDNA that made up the material.

The protocol was immunoSEQ multiplex PCR, while the TCRdb copy is restricted to in-frame clones and leaves out a portion. The sample consists of 150,000 or so clones, about nine tenths of them appearing once. The CDR3 runs to 13 residues. Germline loops: CDR1 SGHAT, CDR2 FQNNGV. The ends were cut back, 0 bases at V and 7 bases at J, with 9 bases in the middle. The clonotype was recovered from a woman between 40 and 55 years old who had been exposed to COVID-19. This chain uses TRBV11-2 with TRBJ2-5; TRBD1 might be the D (6 bases). Sequenced: PBMCs or T cells enriched from blood (not recorded which). In DNA, the CDR3 is TGTGCCAGCAGCTTAGATAGAGGGGGGACCCAGTACTTC. It yields the protein CASSLDRGGTQYF.